The 22 T cell receptor beta chains below all came from one sample that was sequenced in a study of cytomegalovirus exposure and HLA in healthy donors. TCRdb's copy holds only in-frame clones and misses some; the assay was immunoSEQ multiplex PCR. Of tens of thousands of clones in the sample, roughly nine tenths were seen once. The sample comprised PBMCs. All receptors derive from a young man in good health and CMV-seronegative.

The CDR3 is CASSLEGGGTSYEQYF. DNA for the CDR3: TGTGCCAGCAGCTTGGAGGGGGGGGGAACCTCCTACGAGCAGTACTTC. The chain links TRBV5-6 to TRBJ2-7; weak D call: TRBD2 (7 bases). V was shortened by 0 bases and J by 0 bases, with 13 bases between the two germline ends. CDR1 and CDR2 (germline): SGHDT, YYEEEE. CDR3 size: 16 residues.

The rearrangement uses TRBV19 and TRBJ1-4; 9 nucleotides align to TRBD1. CDR3 length: 14 residues. Germline-derived CDR1 and CDR2 are LNHDA and SQIVND (reference sequence). V lost 8 bases to trimming and J lost 6 bases; unmatched junction nucleotides: 7. The CDR3 sequence: CASRGTGRDEKLFF. CDR3 nucleotides: TGTGCCAGTCGAGGGACAGGGCGGGATGAAAAACTGTTTTTT.

V usage is TRBV29-1 and J usage is TRBJ1-2, with 9 bases that match TRBD1. Losses at the gene ends were 2 bases for V and 8 bases for J; bases not matched to a gene: 9. The CDR3 runs 14 residues. Per the germline V gene, CDR1 is SQVTM and CDR2 is ANQGSEA. The CDR3 DNA reads TGCAGCGTTGAACGCTCGGGACAGGGTAGGGGCTACACCTTC. Translating it yields CSVERSGQGRGYTF.

J is TRBJ2-5 and V is TRBV15, with 7 bases identical to TRBD1. The length of the CDR3 is 16 residues. From germline, CDR1 is LNHNV and CDR2 YYDKDF (reference sequence). V gave up 0 bases and J gave up 1 base; unmatched junction bases: 5. The CDR3 here is CATSRDLWDSQETQYF. The DNA for the CDR3 is TGTGCCACCAGCAGAGACCTCTGGGACAGCCAAGAGACCCAGTACTTC.

The chain employs TRBV4-3 and TRBJ1-2; D remains ambiguous. With 0 bases removed from V and 6 bases from J, the gap between germline ends came to 14 bases. Germline assignment: CDR1 LGHNA and CDR2 YSLEER. This CDR3 region has 15 residues. CDR3 nucleotide sequence: TGCGCCAGCAGCCAAGATGCAGTGCCCGGGGATGGCTACACCTTC. This encodes CASSQDAVPGDGYTF.

This clone was seen only once. This chain connects TRBV5-1 to TRBJ2-2, with TRBD2 matching over 12 bases. The CDR3 sequence is 19 residues long. The V gene's germline CDR1 is SGHRS and CDR2 YFSETQ. V gave up 0 bases and J gave up 0 bases; unmatched junction bases: 6. The CDR3 sequence: CASSLEASGRDTNTGELFF. DNA of the CDR3: TGCGCCAGCAGCTTGGAGGCTAGCGGGAGGGATACGAACACCGGGGAGCTGTTTTTT.

This clone was counted once. V gene TRBV4-2 combines with J gene TRBJ1-4; D possibly corresponds to TRBD1 (5 bases). Trimming took 2 bases from V and 7 from J, leaving 11 bases between them. Germline loops: CDR1 LGHNA, CDR2 YNFKEQ. The CDR3 covers 14 residues. CDR3 DNA: TGTGCCAGCAGCCAAATAGACGGGGGTGAAAAACTGTTTTTT. Encoded protein: CASSQIDGGEKLFF.

CDR3 DNA sequence: TGTGCCAGCAGTGAGAGGACAGGGGGCTACAATGAGCAGTTCTTC. Translating it yields CASSERTGGYNEQFF. The chain is built from TRBV6-4 and TRBJ2-1, with 10 nucleotides matching TRBD1. Unmatched junction bases numbered 2, after V lost 3 bases and J lost 3 bases. CDR1 MRHNA and CDR2 SNTAGT come from the germline V gene. The CDR3 is 15 amino acids.

The chain employs TRBV5-6 and TRBJ2-2; D unresolved. The V gene lost 7 bases and the J gene lost 6 bases, with 10 bases spanning the gap. Germline CDR1 and CDR2: SGHDT and YYEEEE. The CDR3 covers 12 residues. The CDR3 sequence: CASGLNSGELFF. The DNA of the CDR3 is TGTGCCAGCGGGCTAAATTCCGGGGAGCTGTTTTTT.

The chain couples TRBV4-2 to TRBJ2-1; no firm D call. CDR1 LGHNA and CDR2 YNFKEQ come from the germline V gene. V dropped 7 bases and J dropped 6 bases, with 16 bases sitting between them. The CDR3 contains 14 residues. The CDR3 DNA is TGTGCCAGCACCGCGTCCGAAAGCATCAATGAGCAGTTCTTC. Amino acid sequence: CASTASESINEQFF.

The chain employs TRBV7-2 and TRBJ1-3; no firm D call. The germline V gene has CDR1 SGHTA and CDR2 FQGNSA. This CDR3 comprises 15 residues. Trimming pared 1 base from V and 0 bases from J, leaving 7 bases between. The chain's CDR3 is CASSLVPSSGNTIYF. The CDR3 region has the DNA TGTGCCAGCAGCTTAGTTCCGAGCTCTGGAAACACCATATATTTT. The full variable domain, rest sourced from reference TRBV7-2 and TRBJ1-3, is GAGVSQSPSNKVTEKGKDVELRCDPISGHTALYWYRQSLGQGLEFLIYFQGNSAPDKSGLPSDRFSAERTGGSVSTLTIQRTQQEDSAVYLCASSLVPSSGNTIYFGEGSWLTVV.

The V gene is TRBV5-4, the J gene TRBJ1-1; D gene ambiguous. V was shortened by 6 bases and J by 5 bases, with 14 bases between the two germline ends. In germline, CDR1 is SGHNT, CDR2 YYREEE (reference sequence). The CDR3 has 13 amino acids. CDR3 DNA: TGTGCCAGCACTACCGGGCGCGGGACTGAAGCTTTCTTT. This gives the protein CASTTGRGTEAFF.

The gene calls are TRBV9 and TRBJ2-3, with 8 positions matching TRBD2. The CDR3 totals 16 residues. Per germline, CDR1 SGDLS and CDR2 YYNGEE. V gave up 3 bases and J gave up 2 bases; unmatched junction bases: 8. In nucleotides, the CDR3 is TGTGCCAGCAGCGGAGACGAAGCGGGAGTCACAGATACGCAGTATTTT. Amino acid sequence: CASSGDEAGVTDTQYF.

V usage is TRBV28 and J usage is TRBJ2-7, with D perhaps matching TRBD2 (6 bases). V lost 4 bases and J lost 2, with 15 bases in between. The CDR3 consists of 15 residues. Germline CDR1 and CDR2: MDHEN and SYDVKM. DNA of the CDR3: TGTGCCAGCAGTTCCCCCGGCGGGGCCACCTACGAGCAGTACTTC. It encodes CASSSPGGATYEQYF.

The rearrangement links TRBV4-3 to TRBJ2-5, with TRBD2 identical over 14 bases. Germline values: CDR1 LGHNA, CDR2 YSLEER. The CDR3 runs to 21 residues. Losses at the gene ends were 0 bases for V and 4 bases for J; bases not matched to a gene: 16. The CDR3 here is CASSQDFRLAGGRWRGETQYF. CDR3 in DNA: TGCGCCAGCAGCCAAGATTTCCGACTAGCGGGAGGGCGATGGAGGGGAGAGACCCAGTACTTC.

The chain uses TRBV30 and TRBJ2-6; D is possibly TRBD2 (6 bases). CDR1 and CDR2 from the germline V gene are GTSNPN and SVGIG (reference sequence). The germline V and J ends were trimmed by 2 bases and 2 bases, with 19 bases remaining between them. This CDR3 has 18 amino acids. For the CDR3, the DNA is TGTGCCTGGAGTTGGTGGGCGGGACCCGGAGCTGGGGCCAACGTCCTGACTTTC. This sequence encodes CAWSWWAGPGAGANVLTF.

This chain uses TRBV6-5 with TRBJ2-7; 8 bases are shared with TRBD1. Losses at the gene ends were 6 bases for V and 0 bases for J; bases not matched to a gene: 4. The CDR3 totals 14 residues. Germline CDR1 reads MNHEY; CDR2 reads SVGAGI. In DNA form, the CDR3 reads TGTGCCAGCAGAAGGGGACAGGTCTCCTACGAGCAGTACTTC. Residues: CASRRGQVSYEQYF.

This chain's CDR3 is CASSSPGAGGLREQYF. The CDR3 DNA follows: TGTGCCAGCAGCTCCCCAGGAGCGGGAGGGCTTCGCGAGCAGTACTTC. The rearrangement uses TRBV27 and TRBJ2-7; 10 bases align to TRBD2. V was clipped by 6 bases and J by 6 bases; unmatched bases: 14. Germline assignment: CDR1 MNHEY and CDR2 SMNVEV (reference sequence). The CDR3 loop spans 16 amino acids.

The V and J genes are TRBV4-3 and TRBJ2-4, with a possible D match to TRBD2 (5 bases). Germline-derived CDR1 and CDR2 are LGHNA and YSLEER. Trimming took off 0 bases at V and 3 bases at J, with 9 bases between the two ends. CDR3 length equals 15 residues. CDR3 sequence: CASSQDGGVKNIQYF. The CDR3 DNA sequence: TGCGCCAGCAGCCAAGATGGAGGTGTCAAAAACATTCAGTACTTC.

V and J are TRBV19 and TRBJ1-5; possibly TRBD1 for D (6 bases). The V and J ends lost 6 bases and 4 bases respectively, with 7 bases between them. Germline CDR1 reads LNHDA; CDR2 reads SQIVND (reference sequence). This CDR3 region has 12 residues. The CDR3 DNA reads as TGTGCCAGTAGGACAGGAAATCAGCCCCAGCATTTT. This translates into CASRTGNQPQHF.

This clone was observed once. V usage is TRBV7-6 and J usage is TRBJ2-3; D gene ambiguous. The germline gives CDR1 SGHVS, CDR2 FNYEAQ. CDR3 size: 15 residues. V shed 5 bases and J shed 1 base, with 13 bases lying between them. CDR3 nucleotides: TGTGCCAGCAGCCCGCTTGGCCTCCGCACAGATACGCAGTATTTT. This translates into CASSPLGLRTDTQYF.

The rearrangement uses TRBV6-5 and TRBJ1-1, with D perhaps TRBD1 (6 bases). CDR1 is MNHEY and CDR2 is SVGAGI in the germline V gene. V lost 4 bases to trimming and J lost 7 bases, with 13 bases between them. The CDR3 sequence is 13 residues long. The CDR3 reads CASSSQGKREAFF. The CDR3 DNA follows: TGTGCCAGCAGTTCGCAGGGGAAGCGTGAAGCTTTCTTT.